The 8 T cell receptor beta chains reported below all come from one sample, sequenced in a study of CD8 T cells in Susac syndrome. Random hexamers served to reverse transcribe roughly 0.45 to 1 ug RNA. TCRdb recomputed calls from the immunoSEQ multiplex PCR reads with MiXCR, one row per CDR3 protein. This sample yields 250,000 to 300,000 distinct CDR3 sequences, of which 70% to 90% are seen a single time; 0.2% to 0.25% belongs to the top ten. Sequences were obtained from CD8+ T cells from PBMCs. The receptor source for this set is a human donor with multiple sclerosis.

J is TRBJ1-1 and V is TRBV27; weak D call: TRBD1 (5 bases). Between the trimmed V and J ends, which lost 1 base and 3 bases, there was a span of 6 bases. CDR1 is MNHEY, CDR2 SMNVEV, per germline (reference sequence). The CDR3 contains 13 residues. In DNA, the CDR3 is TGTGCCAGCAGTTTATGGGGGTACACTGAAGCTTTCTTT. Translated, it gives CASSLWGYTEAFF.

The chain employs TRBV3-1 and TRBJ2-3; D remains ambiguous. This CDR3 comprises 16 residues. V was clipped by 1 base and J by 1 base, with 12 bases between them. CDR1 is LGHDT and CDR2 is YNNKEL in the germline V gene (reference sequence). Here the CDR3 DNA reads TGTGCCAGCAGCCAAGGGACCGGCCTGGGCACAGATACGCAGTATTTT. Amino acid sequence: CASSQGTGLGTDTQYF.

This clonotype was seen once. Relative to the germline gene, one junction end is altered; a read error may explain this. The chain links TRBV5-4 to TRBJ1-3, with TRBD1 as a possible D gene (5 bases). Germline V gene sequence: CDR1 SGHNT, CDR2 YYREEE (reference sequence). The CDR3 is made up of 17 amino acids. In DNA form, the CDR3 reads TGTGCCAGCAGCCCAGGCCTTGACAGAAGCTCTGGAAACGCCATATATTTT. Translation: CASSPGLDRSSGNAIYF.

The rearrangement links TRBV5-8 to TRBJ1-1; D call uncertain. The CDR3 has 11 amino acids. Germline V CDR1 and CDR2: SGHTS, YDEGEE. V was cut by 4 bases and J by 8 bases, with 9 bases left in between. DNA of the CDR3: TGTGCCAGCAGCCGGGATAGCGAAGCTTTCTTT. Residues: CASSRDSEAFF. Based on the CDR3 plus reference TRBV5-8 and TRBJ1-1, the full variable domain is EAGVTQSPTHLIKTRGQQATLRCSPISGHTSVYWYQQALGLGLQFLLWYDEGEERNRGNFPPRFSGRQFPNYSSELNVNALELEDSALYLCASSRDSEAFFGQGTRLTVV.

The V call is TRBV4-1, the J call TRBJ2-1; 9 nucleotides agree with TRBD2. V lost 4 bases to trimming and J lost 0 bases; unmatched junction nucleotides: 13. This CDR3 comprises 19 residues. The germline V gene encodes CDR1 MGHRA and CDR2 YSYEKL. CDR3 sequence: CASSPLSGSLLSSYNEQFF. Here the CDR3 DNA reads TGCGCCAGCAGCCCTCTTAGCGGGAGTCTCCTAAGCTCCTACAATGAGCAGTTCTTC.

The rearrangement uses TRBV19 and TRBJ1-3; D not resolved. Per the germline V gene, CDR1 is LNHDA and CDR2 is SQIVND (reference sequence). V lost 7 bases, J lost 2 bases, and 3 bases lay in between. CDR3 size: 11 residues. The DNA for the CDR3 is TGTGCCAGTACGGCTGGAAACACCATATATTTT. Protein: CASTAGNTIYF.

V and J are TRBV6-2 or TRBV6-3 and TRBJ1-1; the D gene is possibly TRBD1 (5 bases). CDR3 length equals 15 residues. Deletions cut 3 bases from V and 2 bases from J, with 13 bases between. The germline CDR1 and CDR2 sequences are MNHEY and SVGEGT. The CDR3 DNA reads TGTGCCAGCAGTTATCCCGGGGCCCTAAACACTGAAGCTTTCTTT. Residues: CASSYPGALNTEAFF.

This sequence joins TRBV27 and TRBJ1-1, with a possible D match to TRBD1 (5 bases). Trimming pared 3 bases from V and 3 bases from J, leaving 8 bases between. This CDR3 is built from 13 residues. Germline loops: CDR1 MNHEY, CDR2 SMNVEV (reference sequence). CDR3 protein: CASSFGADTEAFF. CDR3 bases: TGTGCCAGCAGTTTTGGGGCGGACACTGAAGCTTTCTTT.